These T cell receptor beta chains were read from a single sample in a study of OX40 agonist ivuxolimab in advanced cancers. Sequencing was performed with immunoSEQ multiplex PCR; in TCRdb, only in-frame clones are kept and a portion is missing. The sample has tens of thousands of clones, over 75% seen once. The material sequenced was CD4+ or CD8+ T cells sorted from blood, taken in a trial of the OX40 agonist ivuxolimab. These receptors all come from an adult with an advanced solid tumor such as melanoma, head and neck, liver or kidney cancer. Both conserved end residues are part of each CDR3. The D gene is left open where the match is weak. A row's size may be missing; if present it is once, few, many or a size class.

v_call	d_call	clone_size	j_call	cdr3_aa	cdr3_nt
TRBV2	.	.	TRBJ1-2	CASSDYGYTF	TGTGCCAGCAGTGACTATGGCTACACCTTC
TRBV7-7	TRBD2	.	TRBJ2-3	CASSGIAGGLDTQYF	TGTGCTAGCAGCGGTATAGCGGGGGGGCTAGATACGCAGTATTTT
TRBV5-1	TRBD2	.	TRBJ2-1	CASSLTAGESNEQFF	TGCGCCAGCAGCTTGACCGCGGGGGAAAGCAATGAGCAGTTCTTC
TRBV11-2	.	once	TRBJ2-2	CASSLEVNTGELFF	TGTGCCAGCAGCTTAGAAGTGAACACCGGGGAGCTGTTTTTT
TRBV19	.	.	TRBJ1-1	CASSPSWRGEAFF	TGTGCCAGTAGTCCCTCCTGGCGGGGTGAAGCTTTCTTT
TRBV6-5	.	.	TRBJ2-7	CAGSTPPRAYEQYF	TGTGCCGGCTCCACGCCCCCCAGGGCCTACGAGCAGTACTTC
TRBV25-1	TRBD1	.	TRBJ2-1	CASSPISGTGGIDEQFF	TGTGCCAGCAGTCCCATTTCCGGGACAGGGGGAATCGATGAGCAGTTCTTC
TRBV19	.	.	TRBJ2-6	CATLRGDYGANVLTF	TGTGCCACCCTAAGAGGGGATTATGGGGCCAACGTCCTGACTTTC
TRBV2	TRBD2	.	TRBJ2-1	CASNPGLAVNEQFF	TGTGCCAGCAACCCGGGACTAGCTGTCAATGAGCAGTTCTTC
TRBV25-1	.	.	TRBJ1-2	CASSDPVGYGYTF	TGTGCCAGCAGTGATCCGGTGGGGTATGGCTACACCTTC
TRBV30	.	.	TRBJ1-2	CAWSVGGYGYTF	TGTGCCTGGAGTGTCGGTGGCTATGGCTACACCTTC
TRBV11-2	TRBD1	.	TRBJ1-2	CASSPTGGSMRYTF	TGTGCCAGCAGCCCTACAGGGGGTTCTATGCGCTACACCTTC
TRBV7-9	.	.	TRBJ1-4	CASSFYRADEKLFF	TGTGCCAGCAGCTTCTACAGGGCCGATGAAAAACTGTTTTTT
TRBV6-5	TRBD2	once	TRBJ2-2	CASSYSSAGAGELFF	TGTGCCAGCAGTTACTCCTCGGCGGGGGCCGGGGAGCTGTTTTTT
TRBV2	TRBD1	.	TRBJ1-1	CASSERGGMVNTEAFF	TGTGCCAGCAGTGAACGAGGGGGCATGGTGAACACTGAAGCTTTCTTT
TRBV2	.	.	TRBJ1-1	CASRGGLGNTEAFF	TGTGCCAGCAGGGGGGGACTGGGGAACACTGAAGCTTTCTTT
TRBV7-9	.	.	TRBJ1-2	CASSLGQSYGYTF	TGTGCCAGCAGCTTAGGACAGAGCTATGGCTACACCTTC
TRBV7-2	TRBD1	once	TRBJ1-2	CASSPVVGTGMNGYTF	TGTGCCAGCAGCCCGGTGGTCGGGACAGGGATGAATGGCTACACCTTC
TRBV7-2	.	.	TRBJ1-4	CASSATMDKGYEKLFF	TGTGCCAGCAGCGCGACCATGGACAAAGGCTACGAAAAACTGTTTTTT
TRBV6-1	TRBD1	.	TRBJ1-4	CASSEEGTGGGKLFF	TGTGCCAGCAGTGAAGAGGGGACAGGGGGCGGAAAACTGTTTTTT
TRBV19	.	.	TRBJ1-2	CAVRDLSNYGYTF	TGTGCCGTCCGGGACCTGTCTAACTATGGCTACACCTTC
TRBV14	.	.	TRBJ1-2	CASSPGRGRGAYGYTF	TGTGCCAGCAGCCCCGGCCGGGGGCGGGGGGCCTATGGCTACACCTTC
TRBV7-9	TRBD1	.	TRBJ1-3	CASSLRQGSSGNTIYF	TGTGCCAGCAGCCTCAGACAGGGTAGCTCTGGAAACACCATATATTTT
TRBV6-5	TRBD1	.	TRBJ2-7	CASSYSRSGQGYEQYF	TGTGCCAGCAGTTACTCGAGGTCTGGACAGGGGTACGAGCAGTACTTC
TRBV4-2	.	.	TRBJ2-7	CASSQDGYEQYF	TGTGCCAGCAGCCAAGATGGGTACGAGCAGTACTTC
TRBV7-9	TRBD1	.	TRBJ2-2	CASVAGGSLNTGELFF	TGTGCCAGCGTGGCAGGGGGAAGTTTGAACACCGGGGAGCTGTTTTTT
TRBV10-2	.	once	TRBJ1-2	CASSEGRGRLGYTF	TGCGCCAGCAGTGAAGGAAGGGGTCGCCTTGGCTACACCTTC
TRBV15	.	.	TRBJ1-4	CATSRGRNEKLFF	TGTGCCACCAGCAGGGGAAGGAATGAAAAACTGTTTTTT
TRBV7-8	.	few	TRBJ2-7	CASSGSPGIYEQYF	TGTGCCAGCAGCGGGTCCCCGGGGATTTACGAGCAGTACTTC
TRBV5-1	TRBD1	.	TRBJ1-4	CASSPGQGLPNEKLFF	TGCGCCAGCAGCCCCGGACAGGGCTTACCTAATGAAAAACTGTTTTTT
TRBV7-9	TRBD1	.	TRBJ1-1	CASSRRDRGNTEAFF	TGTGCCAGCAGCCGAAGGGACAGGGGGAACACTGAAGCTTTCTTT
TRBV6-1	.	once	TRBJ2-5	CASSEGQIQETQYF	TGTGCCAGCAGTGAAGGGCAAATCCAAGAGACCCAGTACTTC
TRBV6-5	TRBD2	.	TRBJ2-4	CASRKTREGIQYF	TGTGCCAGCAGGAAGACCCGGGAGGGCATTCAGTACTTC
TRBV5-6	.	few	TRBJ1-1	CASSLGWYGDTEAFF	TGTGCCAGCAGCTTGGGATGGTACGGGGACACTGAAGCTTTCTTT
TRBV18	.	.	TRBJ2-5	CASSYREGVGKTQYF	TGTGCCAGCTCATACAGGGAGGGGGTCGGAAAGACCCAGTACTTC
TRBV11-2	.	.	TRBJ2-2	CASTQSQGGTGELFF	TGTGCCAGCACTCAGAGTCAGGGGGGGACCGGGGAGCTGTTTTTT
TRBV29-1	.	.	TRBJ2-5	CSVWGQGGTQYF	TGCAGCGTGTGGGGGCAGGGAGGGACCCAGTACTTC
TRBV7-9	.	.	TRBJ1-6	CASSADGYNSPLHF	TGTGCCAGCAGCGCGGACGGGTATAATTCACCCCTCCACTTT
TRBV7-3	.	.	TRBJ2-3	CASSTSGTSTDTQYF	TGTGCCAGCAGCACCTCCGGGACTAGCACAGATACGCAGTATTTT
TRBV5-1	TRBD1	.	TRBJ2-7	CASSLGQGAVDEQYF	TGCGCCAGCAGCTTGGGACAGGGGGCAGTGGACGAGCAGTACTTC
TRBV5-4	.	.	TRBJ1-1	CASSLTGGRADLWNTEAFF	TGTGCCAGCAGCTTAACGGGAGGGCGGGCGGATCTCTGGAACACTGAAGCTTTCTTT
TRBV7-9	.	.	TRBJ2-3	CASSPRGPDTQYF	TGTGCCAGCAGCCCCAGAGGCCCAGATACGCAGTATTTT
TRBV13	.	few	TRBJ2-1	CASSPTHNEQFF	TGTGCCAGCAGCCCAACTCACAATGAGCAGTTCTTC
TRBV2	.	.	TRBJ2-5	CASRRGQETQYF	TGTGCCAGCCGGAGGGGGCAAGAGACCCAGTACTTC